This TCR beta chain is from a study of PD-1 blockade in classical Hodgkin lymphoma. Study details: Intravenous delivery of nivolumab at 3 mg/kg to patients occurred every 2 weeks. Study-wide findings and caveats: The study found complete responders had baseline diversity similar to newly diagnosed patients. Some patients began nivolumab under 1 year after ASCT. These patients were excluded from later analyses.

The table came from immunoSEQ multiplex PCR; TCRdb's copy has only in-frame clones and leaves some out. The sample holds 13,000 to 15,000 clones; approximately 58% are singletons and the top ten take about 10%. Following autologous stem cell transplantation, relapse occurred in every patient, and exposure to brentuximab vedotin varied. This clone was seen a handful of times. Its antigen is not known. Looked up from germline, CDR1 is LNHNV and CDR2 is YYDKDF (reference sequence). Losses at the gene ends were 6 bases for V and 5 bases for J; bases not matched to a gene: 7. The CDR3 has 13 residues. The receptor's source is a human donor with classical Hodgkin lymphoma. Material: peripheral blood mononuclear cells (PBMCs), obtained at baseline. This chain links TRBV15 with TRBJ2-7; 7 positions match TRBD2. The CDR3 coding sequence is TGTGCCACCAGGCGCGGGGGTGAGGACGAGCAGTACTTC. Its protein is CATRRGGEDEQYF.